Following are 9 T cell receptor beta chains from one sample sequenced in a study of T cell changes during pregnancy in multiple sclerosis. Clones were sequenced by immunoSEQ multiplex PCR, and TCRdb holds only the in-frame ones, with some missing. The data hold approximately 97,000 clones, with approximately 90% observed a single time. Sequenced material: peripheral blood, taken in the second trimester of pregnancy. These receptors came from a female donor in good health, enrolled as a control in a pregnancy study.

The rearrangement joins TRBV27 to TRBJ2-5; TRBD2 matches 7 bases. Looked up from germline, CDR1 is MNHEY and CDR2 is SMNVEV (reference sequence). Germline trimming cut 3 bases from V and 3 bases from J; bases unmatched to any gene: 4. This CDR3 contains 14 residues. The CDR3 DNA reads TGTGCCAGCAGTTTCCGGGGGAGGGAAGAGACCCAGTACTTC. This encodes CASSFRGREETQYF.

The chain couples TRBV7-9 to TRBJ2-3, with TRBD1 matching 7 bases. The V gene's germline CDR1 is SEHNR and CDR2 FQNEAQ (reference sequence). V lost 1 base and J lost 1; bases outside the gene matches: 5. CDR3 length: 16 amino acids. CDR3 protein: CASSLGPGGGTDTQYF. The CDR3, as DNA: TGTGCCAGCAGCTTAGGTCCAGGGGGAGGCACAGATACGCAGTATTTT.

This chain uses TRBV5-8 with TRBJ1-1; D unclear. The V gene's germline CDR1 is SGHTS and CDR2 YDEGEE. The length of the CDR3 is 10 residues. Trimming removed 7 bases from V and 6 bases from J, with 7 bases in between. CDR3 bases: TGTGCCAGCCCTAAGCCTGAAGCTTTCTTT. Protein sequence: CASPKPEAFF.

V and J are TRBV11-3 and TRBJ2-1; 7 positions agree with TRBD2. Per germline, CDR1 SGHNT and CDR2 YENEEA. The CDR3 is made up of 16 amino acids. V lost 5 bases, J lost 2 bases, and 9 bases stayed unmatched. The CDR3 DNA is TGTGCCAGCAGCCCTGGACTAGGATTAACCTACAATGAGCAGTTCTTC. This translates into CASSPGLGLTYNEQFF.

The CDR3 coding sequence is TGCGCCAGCAGCCAAGACAGGGGATGGGAGACCCAGTACTTC. Translated, it gives CASSQDRGWETQYF. The chain has TRBV4-1 and TRBJ2-5, with D perhaps TRBD1 (6 bases). The CDR3 is 14 residues long. The V gene's germline CDR1 is MGHRA and CDR2 YSYEKL. V lost 0 bases and J 5 bases, leaving 10 bases between the germline ends.

The CDR3: CASSPRGQGTSNTEAFF. For the CDR3, the DNA is TGTGCCAGCAGCCCTAGGGGGCAGGGTACCTCGAACACTGAAGCTTTCTTT. This chain connects TRBV7-9 to TRBJ1-1; 7 bases match TRBD1. The germline gives CDR1 SEHNR, CDR2 FQNEAQ (reference sequence). Trimming removed 5 bases from V and 1 base from J; junction bases left unmatched: 13. The CDR3 covers 17 residues. Supplemented by reference TRBV7-9 and TRBJ1-1, the full variable domain reads DTGVSQNPRHKITKRGQNVTFRCDPISEHNRLYWYRQTLGQGPEFLTYFQNEAQLEKSRLLSDRFSAERPKGSFSTLEIQRTEQGDSAMYLCASSPRGQGTSNTEAFFGQGTRLTVV.

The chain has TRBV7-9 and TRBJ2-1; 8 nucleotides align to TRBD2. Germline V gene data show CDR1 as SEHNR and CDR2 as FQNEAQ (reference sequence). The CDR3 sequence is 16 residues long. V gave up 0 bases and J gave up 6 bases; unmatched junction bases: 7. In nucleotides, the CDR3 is TGTGCCAGCAGCTTAGCGGTCCAGCGGGAGCTCAATGAGCAGTTCTTC. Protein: CASSLAVQRELNEQFF.

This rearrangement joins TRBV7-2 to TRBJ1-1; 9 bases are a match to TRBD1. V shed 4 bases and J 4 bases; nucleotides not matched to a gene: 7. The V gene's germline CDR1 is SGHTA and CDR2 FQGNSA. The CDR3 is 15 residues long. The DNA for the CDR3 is TGTGCCAGCAGCTCTGGATGGACAGGGGTCACTGAAGCTTTCTTT. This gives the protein CASSSGWTGVTEAFF.

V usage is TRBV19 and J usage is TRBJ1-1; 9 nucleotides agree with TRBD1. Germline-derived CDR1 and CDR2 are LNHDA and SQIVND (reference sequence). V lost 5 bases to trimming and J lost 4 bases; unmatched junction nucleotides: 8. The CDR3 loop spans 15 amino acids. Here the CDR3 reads CASSSPGQGRTEAFF. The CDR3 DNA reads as TGTGCCAGTAGTTCCCCGGGACAGGGACGCACTGAAGCTTTCTTT.